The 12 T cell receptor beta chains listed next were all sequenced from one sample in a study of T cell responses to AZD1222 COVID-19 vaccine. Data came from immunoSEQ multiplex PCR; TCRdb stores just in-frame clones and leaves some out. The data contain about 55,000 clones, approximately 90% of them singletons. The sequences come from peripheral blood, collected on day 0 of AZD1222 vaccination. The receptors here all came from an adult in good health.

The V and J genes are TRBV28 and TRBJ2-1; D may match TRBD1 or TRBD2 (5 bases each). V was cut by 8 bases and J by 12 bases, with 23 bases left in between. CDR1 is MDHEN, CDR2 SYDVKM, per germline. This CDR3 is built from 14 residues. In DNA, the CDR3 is TGTGCCAGCCAGAGAGGAACGGGGAATCAGGGGCAGTTCTTC. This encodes CASQRGTGNQGQFF. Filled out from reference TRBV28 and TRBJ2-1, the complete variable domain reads DVKVTQSSRYLVKRTGEKVFLECVQDMDHENMFWYRQDPGLGLRLIYFSYDVKMKEKGDIPEGYSVSREKKERFSLILESASTNQTSMYLCASQRGTGNQGQFFGPGTRLTVL.

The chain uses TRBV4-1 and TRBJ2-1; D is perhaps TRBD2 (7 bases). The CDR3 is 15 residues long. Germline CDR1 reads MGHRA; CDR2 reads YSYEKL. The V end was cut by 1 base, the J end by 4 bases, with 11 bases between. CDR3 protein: CASSQGGGVYNEQFF. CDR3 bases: TGCGCCAGCAGCCAAGGCGGGGGCGTGTACAATGAGCAGTTCTTC.

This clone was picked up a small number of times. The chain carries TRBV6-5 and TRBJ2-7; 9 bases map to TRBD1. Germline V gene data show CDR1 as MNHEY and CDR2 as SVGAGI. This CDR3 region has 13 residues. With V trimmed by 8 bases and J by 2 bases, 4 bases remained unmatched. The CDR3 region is CASYGTGTYEQYF. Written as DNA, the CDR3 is TGTGCCAGCTACGGGACAGGGACCTACGAGCAGTACTTC.

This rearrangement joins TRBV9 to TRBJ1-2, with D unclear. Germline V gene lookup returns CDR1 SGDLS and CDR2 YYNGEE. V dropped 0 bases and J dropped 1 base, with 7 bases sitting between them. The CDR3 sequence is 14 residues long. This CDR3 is CASSVGAGNYGYTF. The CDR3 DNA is TGTGCCAGCAGCGTAGGTGCGGGTAACTATGGCTACACCTTC.

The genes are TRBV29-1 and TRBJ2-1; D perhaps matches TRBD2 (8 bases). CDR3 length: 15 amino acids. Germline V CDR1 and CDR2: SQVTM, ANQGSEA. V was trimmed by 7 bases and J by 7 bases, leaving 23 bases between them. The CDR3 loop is CSARDSGGLSNEQFF. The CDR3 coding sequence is TGCAGCGCCCGGGACAGCGGGGGTCTCAGTAATGAGCAGTTCTTC.

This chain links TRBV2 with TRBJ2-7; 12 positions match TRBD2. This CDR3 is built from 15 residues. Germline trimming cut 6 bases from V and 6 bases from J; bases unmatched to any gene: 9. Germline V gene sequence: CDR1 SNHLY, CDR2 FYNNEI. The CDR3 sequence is CASSTGTSGLGEQYF. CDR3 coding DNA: TGTGCCAGCAGCACCGGGACTAGCGGGCTTGGCGAGCAGTACTTC.

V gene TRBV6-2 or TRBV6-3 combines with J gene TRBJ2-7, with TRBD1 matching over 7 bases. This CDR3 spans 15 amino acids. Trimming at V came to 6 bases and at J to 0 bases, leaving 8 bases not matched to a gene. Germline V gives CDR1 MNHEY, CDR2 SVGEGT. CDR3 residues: CASSFTGASSYEQYF. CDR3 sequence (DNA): TGTGCCAGCAGCTTTACAGGGGCCAGCTCCTACGAGCAGTACTTC.

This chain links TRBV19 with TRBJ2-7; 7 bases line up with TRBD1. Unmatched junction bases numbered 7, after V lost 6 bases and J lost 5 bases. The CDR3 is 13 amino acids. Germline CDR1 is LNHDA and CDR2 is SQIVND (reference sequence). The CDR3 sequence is CASRRTGSHEQYF. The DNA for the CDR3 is TGTGCCAGTAGGCGGACAGGCTCGCACGAGCAGTACTTC.

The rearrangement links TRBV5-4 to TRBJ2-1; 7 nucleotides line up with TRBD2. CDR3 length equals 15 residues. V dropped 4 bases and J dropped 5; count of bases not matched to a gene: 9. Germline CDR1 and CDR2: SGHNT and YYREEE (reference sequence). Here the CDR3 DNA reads TGTGCCAGCAGCATCGGGACTACCCACAACAATGAGCAGTTCTTC. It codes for CASSIGTTHNNEQFF.

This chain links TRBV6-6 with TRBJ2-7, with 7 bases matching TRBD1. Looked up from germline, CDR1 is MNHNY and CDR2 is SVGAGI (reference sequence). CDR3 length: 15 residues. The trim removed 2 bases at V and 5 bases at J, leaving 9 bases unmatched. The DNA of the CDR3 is TGTGCCAGCAGTTACACCCGACAGGGAAAGGACGAGCAGTACTTC. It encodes CASSYTRQGKDEQYF.

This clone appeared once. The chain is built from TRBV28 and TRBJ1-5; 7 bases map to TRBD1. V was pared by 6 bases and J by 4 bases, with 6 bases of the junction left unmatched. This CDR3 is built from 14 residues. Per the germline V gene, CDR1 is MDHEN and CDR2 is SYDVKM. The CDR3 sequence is CASRQGQPNQPQHF. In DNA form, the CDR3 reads TGTGCCAGCAGGCAGGGACAGCCGAATCAGCCCCAGCATTTT.

The CDR3 bases are TGTGCCAGCACCAGACAGGCTGGGCAGCCCCAGCATTTT. Amino acids: CASTRQAGQPQHF. The rearrangement links TRBV12-3 or TRBV12-4 to TRBJ1-5; D may be TRBD1 (6 bases). Trimming stripped 7 bases from V and 7 bases from J, with 14 bases between. The CDR3 runs to 13 residues.